This passage covers 6 T cell receptor beta chains from one sample sequenced in a study of blood T cell repertoires in COVID-19. Sequencing was performed with immunoSEQ multiplex PCR; in TCRdb, only in-frame clones are kept and a portion is missing. In the table there are 110,000 to 150,000 clones, around 81% of which are singletons. The sample was peripheral blood. The origin of the receptors is a human donor in a cohort sampled during active COVID-19.

The chain is built from TRBV29-1 and TRBJ1-1, with D unresolved. With 8 bases removed from V and 1 base from J, the gap between germline ends came to 11 bases. CDR3 size: 12 residues. Germline CDR1 is SQVTM and CDR2 is ANQGSEA. CDR3 sequence reads: CSLRHTNTEAFF. DNA for the CDR3: TGCAGCCTTAGACACACGAACACTGAAGCTTTCTTT. The entire variable domain, with the rest obtained from reference TRBV29-1 and TRBJ1-1, is as follows: SAVISQKPSRDICQRGTSLTIQCQVDSQVTMMFWYRQQPGQSLTLIATANQGSEATYESGFVIDKFPISRPNLTFSTLTVSNMSPEDSSIYLCSLRHTNTEAFFGQGTRLTVV.

The chain is built from TRBV7-3 and TRBJ2-1, with D perhaps TRBD2 (5 bases). This CDR3 has 14 amino acids. The V end lost 0 bases, the J end lost 5 bases, and 8 bases lay between the germline ends. Germline CDR1 and CDR2: SGHTA and FQGTGA. CDR3: CASSLTSADNEQFF. CDR3 coding DNA: TGTGCCAGCAGCTTAACCTCAGCGGACAATGAGCAGTTCTTC.

V is TRBV28 and J is TRBJ1-6, with a possible D match to TRBD1 (5 bases). The CDR3 sequence is 15 residues long. Germline V lookup: CDR1 MDHEN, CDR2 SYDVKM. The germline V and J ends were trimmed by 3 bases and 9 bases, with 15 bases remaining between them. The CDR3 nucleotides read TGTGCCAGCAGTTTTAGTAGGGGCCTTAGTTCACCCCTCCACTTT. Translated, it gives CASSFSRGLSSPLHF.

The chain recombines TRBV4-1 with TRBJ2-7; tentative D call: TRBD1 (5 bases). Germline-derived CDR1 and CDR2 are MGHRA and YSYEKL. This CDR3 region has 14 residues. V lost 1 base, J lost 6 bases, and 13 bases lay in between. This chain's CDR3 is CASSQGGRAGEQYF. In DNA, the CDR3 is TGCGCCAGCAGCCAAGGGGGCAGGGCAGGCGAGCAGTACTTC.

The chain uses TRBV6-1 and TRBJ2-7; 7 positions match TRBD1. The CDR3 is made up of 15 amino acids. Trimming removed 0 bases from V and 6 bases from J; junction bases left unmatched: 8. Germline loops: CDR1 MNHNS, CDR2 SASEGT. Here the CDR3 DNA reads TGTGCCAGCAGTGAAGCGGGGACAGTGGGGTCCGAGCAGTACTTC. It yields the protein CASSEAGTVGSEQYF.

The genes are TRBV12-3 or TRBV12-4 and TRBJ2-5; D ambiguous. Trimming pared 6 bases from V and 0 bases from J, leaving 8 bases between. The CDR3 has 13 residues. The CDR3 bases are TGTGCCAGCAGCTCCGACTACCAAGAGACCCAGTACTTC. The encoded protein is CASSSDYQETQYF.